This section outlines one T cell receptor (beta chain) sequence together with its context. The antigen is undetermined. These data come from a study of graft-versus-host responses after intestinal transplantation. On the study more broadly: Recipients obtained multivisceral, liver-intestinal, or isolated intestinal transplants. Every one of the recipients received anti-thymocyte globulin induction and afterwards took tacrolimus and steroids for three to four years. Study-level points and caveats: Early after transplant, HvG clones declined as circulating GvH clones peaked. There were GvH clones found in recipient marrow, and some of them appeared first in ileum or blood.

Only in-frame clones appear in the TCRdb table, and some are missing; sequencing was by immunoSEQ multiplex PCR. The table shows under 150,000 clones, with about 92% occurring only once. This CDR3 spans 17 amino acids. Germline V gene sequence: CDR1 LNHNV, CDR2 YYDKDF (reference sequence). V lost 3 bases to trimming and J lost 3 bases; unmatched junction nucleotides: 8. The V call is TRBV15, the J call TRBJ2-6; 7 bases are shared with TRBD1. The sequence was obtained from a human donor who received an intestinal transplant. Here the sequenced sample was unstimulated CD4+ T cells sorted from spleen or lymph node cells, taken before intestinal transplant. The chain's CDR3 is CATSRTGTLGGANVLTF. The DNA for the CDR3 is TGTGCCACCAGCAGGACAGGGACCCTCGGTGGGGCCAACGTCCTGACTTTC.